Listed below are T cell receptor beta chains from one sample, sequenced in a study of graft-versus-host responses after intestinal transplantation. Some clones are missing from TCRdb's copy, which holds only in-frame ones; the method was immunoSEQ multiplex PCR. Found here are 35,000 to 50,000 clones, 93% of them singletons; the top ten hold roughly a fifth. The antigens of these receptors remain unknown. Sequenced material: unstimulated CD8+ T cells sorted from spleen or lymph node cells, taken before transplant. These receptors came from a human donor who was the organ donor for an intestinal transplant. Both conserved end residues are part of each CDR3. A D gene is named only where the DNA matches it firmly. Some rows have no size entry. The others give once, few or many, or a class for an expanded clone.

V gene	J gene	clone size	D gene	CDR3 DNA	CDR3 protein
TRBV15	TRBJ1-1	once	-	TGTGCCACCAGCAGAGTCCCGACGGGGGCGATAACTGAAGCTTTCTTT	CATSRVPTGAITEAFF
TRBV5-1	TRBJ2-7	-	TRBD1	TGCGCCAGCAGCTTACTTCCGGGACAGGACTTCTCCTACGAGCAGTACTTC	CASSLLPGQDFSYEQYF
TRBV27	TRBJ1-6	-	-	TGTGCCAGCAGTTCAGGACTGTATGGATCACCCCTCCACTTT	CASSSGLYGSPLHF
TRBV29-1	TRBJ2-1	-	TRBD2	TGCAGCGTTGGCCACCCCGAGGGGACTAGCGGGAGCGATGAGCAGTTCTTC	CSVGHPEGTSGSDEQFF
TRBV9	TRBJ1-5	-	-	TGTGCCAGCAGCGTAGATGGGACTAGCAATCAGCCCCAGCATTTT	CASSVDGTSNQPQHF
TRBV7-2	TRBJ1-2	-	-	TGTGCCAGCAGTCGACCGACACTAAACTATGGCTACACCTTC	CASSRPTLNYGYTF
TRBV27	TRBJ2-7	-	-	TGTGCCAGCAGCCCTACAGCAGTCTCCTACGAGCAGTACTTC	CASSPTAVSYEQYF
TRBV28	TRBJ2-1	-	-	TGTGCCAGCAGTTTTTTGACGTCGAGCTCCTACAATGAGCAGTTCTTC	CASSFLTSSSYNEQFF
TRBV25-1	TRBJ2-5	-	-	TGTGCCAGCAGTTCCCCTCACCCGGAATGGGGGACCCAGTACTTC	CASSSPHPEWGTQYF
TRBV5-4	TRBJ2-1	-	-	TGTGCCAGCAGTTGGGCGTACAATGAGCAGTTCTTC	CASSWAYNEQFF
TRBV4-1	TRBJ2-7	-	TRBD2	TGCGCCAGCAGCCAAGGGTCCCTAACTAGCGGAGAGACCTACGAGCAGTACTTC	CASSQGSLTSGETYEQYF
TRBV6-4	TRBJ2-2	-	-	TGTGCCAGCAGTGACCAGGACACCGGGGAGCTGTTTTTT	CASSDQDTGELFF
TRBV21-1	TRBJ1-5	-	-	TGTGCCAGCAGCAAAAGTTGTGATCAGCCCCAGCATTTT	CASSKSCDQPQHF
TRBV19	TRBJ2-1	-	-	TGTGCCAGTAGTACCGGGACATCCTACAATGAGCAGTTCTTC	CASSTGTSYNEQFF
TRBV4-1	TRBJ2-3	-	TRBD2	TGCGCCAGCAGCCAGGAGGGACTAGCGGGAGCCACAGATACGCAGTATTTT	CASSQEGLAGATDTQYF
TRBV6-5	TRBJ2-7	-	TRBD2	TGTGCCAGCAGGGGGGGCCTAGCGGGAGTTAACGAGCAGTACTTC	CASRGGLAGVNEQYF
TRBV19	TRBJ1-5	-	-	TGTGCCAGTAGTATTAGCCCGCCAGGCCTCAATCAGCCCCAGCATTTT	CASSISPPGLNQPQHF
TRBV2	TRBJ2-7	-	-	TGTGCCAGCAGTCCTGTACCCTACGAGCAGTACTTC	CASSPVPYEQYF
TRBV27	TRBJ1-5	-	-	TGTGCCAGCAGTTTATTATCCCGGGGGCAGCCCCAGCATTTT	CASSLLSRGQPQHF
TRBV5-1	TRBJ2-7	-	-	TGCGCCAGCAGCTTGCCGGAGGGCGAGCAGTACTTC	CASSLPEGEQYF
TRBV4-1	TRBJ2-7	-	-	TGCGCCAGCAGCCCCAGGGTAGAAATCTACGAGGAGCAGTACTTC	CASSPRVEIYEEQYF
TRBV28	TRBJ1-1	-	-	TGTGCCAGCAGTTACTTTACTGTGAACACTGAAGCTTTCTTT	CASSYFTVNTEAFF
TRBV27	TRBJ1-1	-	-	TGTGCCAGCAGCCCCGGGGGGGGTCGTACTGAAGCTTTCTTT	CASSPGGGRTEAFF
TRBV10-3	TRBJ2-2	-	TRBD1	TGTGCCATCATGGGGACAGGGGTAGACGGGGAGCTGTTTTTT	CAIMGTGVDGELFF
TRBV15	TRBJ2-1	-	TRBD2	TGTGCCACCAGCAGAGTACTAGCGGTGAACAATGAGCAGTTCTTC	CATSRVLAVNNEQFF
TRBV6-5	TRBJ2-3	-	TRBD2	TGTGCCAGCAGTCGACTAGCGGGCCGTGCAGATACGCAGTATTTT	CASSRLAGRADTQYF
TRBV5-1	TRBJ1-1	-	TRBD1	TGCGCCAGCAGCTGGGCAGGGGGCCCTTACACTGAAGCTTTCTTT	CASSWAGGPYTEAFF
TRBV7-9	TRBJ2-1	once	-	TGTGCCAGCAGCTTAAGGGCCAATGAGCAGTTCTTC	CASSLRANEQFF
TRBV27	TRBJ2-2	-	TRBD1	TGTGCCAGCAGTCAGCCACAGGGGGCGAGGACCGGGGAGCTGTTTTTT	CASSQPQGARTGELFF
TRBV5-4	TRBJ2-5	-	-	TGTGCCAGCAGCATCTACCAAGAGACCCAGTACTTC	CASSIYQETQYF
TRBV15	TRBJ1-2	-	TRBD1	TGTGCCACCAGCAGAGCACAGGGGGCGGATGGCTACACCTTC	CATSRAQGADGYTF
TRBV5-6	TRBJ1-5	-	TRBD1	TGTGCCAGCAGCTTGGGGGGACAGGGTCTCATTTTCCCCCAGCCCCAGCATTTT	CASSLGGQGLIFPQPQHF
TRBV1	TRBJ2-6	-	-	TGCACCAGCAGCGTAGAAGGTTTGTGCACAAATCGGGCCAACGTCCTGACTTTC	CTSSVEGLCTNRANVLTF
TRBV6-5	TRBJ2-2	-	-	TGTGCCAGCAGTTACCGACAGAACACCGGGGAGCTGTTTTTT	CASSYRQNTGELFF
TRBV5-4	TRBJ2-5	-	TRBD1	TGTGCCAGCAGCTTGGGACAGGGGATGGAGACCCAGTACTTC	CASSLGQGMETQYF
TRBV4-3	TRBJ2-5	-	-	TGCGCCAGCAGCCAAGTGGGGGGAGTAGGGAAGACCCAGTACTTC	CASSQVGGVGKTQYF
TRBV9	TRBJ2-2	-	-	TGTGCCAGCAGCCCATTCACCGGGGAGCTGTTTTTT	CASSPFTGELFF
TRBV14	TRBJ2-1	-	TRBD2	TGTGCCAGCAGCCAAGTTGGACGGGAGGGCAGCGACAATGAGCAGTTCTTC	CASSQVGREGSDNEQFF
TRBV28	TRBJ2-5	-	-	TGTGCCAGCAGTTACGATTGGACAGCGGAGTCAACCCAGTACTTC	CASSYDWTAESTQYF
TRBV10-3	TRBJ2-1	-	TRBD2	TGTGCCATCAGTGAGTTTGGGGCCGGGACTAGCGGATTAAATGAGCAGTTCTTC	CAISEFGAGTSGLNEQFF
TRBV4-3	TRBJ2-3	-	-	TGCGCCAGCAGCCAAGGAGTTTTCCTAGAGGGAACAGATACGCAGTATTTT	CASSQGVFLEGTDTQYF
TRBV9	TRBJ1-5	-	-	TGTGCCAGCAGCGCGAGGGCCAATCAGCCCCAGCATTTT	CASSARANQPQHF
TRBV5-8	TRBJ2-3	-	TRBD2	TGTGCCAGCAGCCAACCTAGCGGGGGGTCCCCTTCGCAGTATTTT	CASSQPSGGSPSQYF
TRBV5-6	TRBJ1-3	few	-	TGTGCCAGCAGCTTGGGAACCGGGGGGAACACCATATATTTT	CASSLGTGGNTIYF
TRBV4-1	TRBJ2-1	-	-	TGCGCCAGCAGCCTCCCCTCCTCCTACAATGAGCAGTTCTTC	CASSLPSSYNEQFF
TRBV10-3	TRBJ1-3	-	-	TGTGCCATCAGTGAGTCTTCCAGGCTCTCCTCTGGAAACACCATATATTTT	CAISESSRLSSGNTIYF
TRBV14	TRBJ2-1	-	TRBD2	TGTGCCAGCAGCCAAACTAGCGGAAGCTACAATGAGCAGTTCTTC	CASSQTSGSYNEQFF
TRBV4-3	TRBJ1-1	-	-	TGCGCCAGCAGCCAAGATAGGTACAGGCACACTGAAGCTTTCTTT	CASSQDRYRHTEAFF
TRBV5-4	TRBJ1-1	-	-	TGTGCCAGCAGCACAGGGAACACTGAAGCTTTCTTT	CASSTGNTEAFF
TRBV5-1	TRBJ2-7	-	-	TGCGCCAGCAGCCAGGGAAGCTCCTACGAGCAGTACTTC	CASSQGSSYEQYF
TRBV19	TRBJ2-3	-	-	TGTGCCAGTAGTATAGTAGGGATTCGGAACTCACTCCGCACAGATACGCAGTATTTT	CASSIVGIRNSLRTDTQYF
TRBV27	TRBJ1-3	few	TRBD1	TGTGCCAGCAGTTTGACAGGGGGAAACACCATATATTTT	CASSLTGGNTIYF
TRBV15	TRBJ2-1	-	-	TGTGCCACCAGCAGAGCCAGCGGGTACAATGAGCAGTTCTTC	CATSRASGYNEQFF
TRBV9	TRBJ2-7	-	TRBD2	TGTGCCAGCAGCGGACTAGCGGGAGTTTACGAGCAGTACTTC	CASSGLAGVYEQYF
TRBV7-9	TRBJ2-1	-	TRBD1	TGTGCCAGCAGCGCGCTCCCGGGACAGGGGGTGAATGAGCAGTTCTTC	CASSALPGQGVNEQFF
TRBV9	TRBJ1-1	-	-	TGTGCCAGCAGCGGACAGAACACTGAAGCTTTCTTT	CASSGQNTEAFF
TRBV30	TRBJ1-4	-	-	TGTGCCTGGAGTGTACGGGGTATAAGGCGGACTAATGAAAAACTGTTTTTT	CAWSVRGIRRTNEKLFF